This TCR beta chain was identified during a study of T-cell reconstitution after alpha-beta-depleted transplantation in children (dated by TCRdb to about 2016). For the wider study: The study quantitatively tracked T-cell immune reconstitution after TCRalphabeta/CD19-depleted allogeneic hematopoietic cell transplantation in children using TCR repertoire profiling.

The library relied on PCR. Sequencing used an Illumina HiSeq 2500. Molecular barcoding was employed in the preparation of TCR libraries, with unique molecular identifiers being used to normalize TCRbeta repertoire quantification. TCRdb cleaned the public reads at Q25 with fastp, built clones with MiXCR and kept in-frame beta chains. Entries that share a CDR3 protein sequence are merged under the most common genes and DNA. In all, the sample holds some 490,000 distinct CDR3 sequences, and under 15% of those were seen once. Together, the top ten hold about 5.6% of the sample. Deletion took 2 bases off V and 0 bases off J, with a span of 13 bases between the germline ends. The cysteine opens and the phenylalanine closes a CDR3 of 16 amino acids. Of the read, only the CDR3 DNA is kept; its 48 bases are in frame from base 1. This clonotype was detected a few times. No cognate antigen has been identified for it. No much larger clone exists at a distance of one base, and base qualities are not known.

The TCR sequence derives from a human donor who donated a stem cell graft to a child with combined immunodeficiency. The sequenced sample was PBMCs from the stem cell graft donor, obtained from the stem cell graft. The chain links TRBV12-3 or TRBV12-4 with TRBJ2-5, with the identity of the D gene unclear. CDR3 region: CASSLTQVGYQETQYF. The DNA sequence reads TGTGCCAGCAGTTTAACCCAGGTGGGCTACCAAGAGACCCAGTACTTC.